The clone carrying this T cell receptor (beta chain) was counted only a few times. Its antigen is currently unknown. The CDR3 is 14 amino acids. Looked up from germline, CDR1 is SNHLY and CDR2 is FYNNEI. Trimming took off 8 bases at V and 3 bases at J, with 17 bases between the two ends. The sample belongs to a study of CD8+ T cells in alopecia areata. Study-level information: At a dose of 5 to 10 mg twice daily, oral tofacitinib was given to treated patients.

Regarding the study as a whole: Clonality exceeded that of normal scalp in lesional scalp, most notably in alopecia totalis/universalis. Sequences from scalp samples also cover resident alphabeta T cells of normal skin.

Extracted RNA was reverse transcribed into cDNA, the sequencing template. Assay used: immunoSEQ multiplex PCR; TCRdb lists only in-frame clones, some missing. The sample holds some 180,000 clones; roughly 65% are singletons and the top ten take 1.5% to 2%. Alopecia areata patients provided lesional scalp punch biopsies and peripheral blood, both collected for the study. The origin of this receptor is a human donor with alopecia areata. This rearrangement joins TRBV2 to TRBJ2-7; D assignment may be TRBD1 or TRBD2 (5 bases each). Here the sequenced sample was CD4+ T cells sorted from blood, taken at week 0. For the CDR3, the DNA is TGTGCCAGCCTGAGGGGTCTGGATGACTACGAGCAGTACTTC. Amino acids: CASLRGLDDYEQYF.